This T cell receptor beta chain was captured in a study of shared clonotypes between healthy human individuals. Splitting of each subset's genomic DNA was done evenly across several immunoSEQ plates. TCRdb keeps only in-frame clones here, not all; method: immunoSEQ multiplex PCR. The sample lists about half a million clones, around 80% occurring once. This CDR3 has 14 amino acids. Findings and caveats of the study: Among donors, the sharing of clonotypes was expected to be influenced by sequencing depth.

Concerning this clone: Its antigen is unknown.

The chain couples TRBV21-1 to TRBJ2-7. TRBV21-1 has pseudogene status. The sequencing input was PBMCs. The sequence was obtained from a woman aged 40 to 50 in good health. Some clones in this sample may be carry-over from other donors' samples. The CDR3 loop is CASSKGGISYEQYF. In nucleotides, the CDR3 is TGTGCCAGCAGCAAAGGTGGGATCTCCTACGAGCAGTACTTC.